These T cell receptor beta chains were read from a single sample in a study of cytomegalovirus exposure and HLA in healthy donors. Some clones are missing from TCRdb's copy, which holds only in-frame ones; the method was immunoSEQ multiplex PCR. The sample yields more than 100,000 clones, around three fifths seen once. Source material: PBMCs. The receptors were sampled from a middle-aged woman in good health and CMV-seropositive. Each CDR3 is given with its conserved first and last residue. The D gene is left open where the match is weak. Clone size appears in some rows only: once, few, many, or a class for an expanded clone.

length	J	V	D	size	CDR3	DNA
14	TRBJ2-3	TRBV19	TRBD2	NA	CASSEGRGEDTQYF	TGTGCCAGTAGCGAGGGGCGGGGGGAAGATACGCAGTATTTT
14	TRBJ2-7	TRBV7-8	NA	NA	CASSLGGVVDEQYF	TGTGCCAGCAGCTTAGGGGGGGTCGTGGACGAGCAGTACTTC
14	TRBJ1-1	TRBV6-1	NA	NA	CASSYTGRNTEAFF	TGTGCCAGCAGTTATACAGGGAGGAACACTGAAGCTTTCTTT
14	TRBJ1-2	TRBV14	NA	NA	CASSQGFRNYGYTF	TGTGCCAGCAGCCAAGGGTTTCGGAACTATGGCTACACCTTC
17	TRBJ2-7	TRBV21-1	NA	NA	CASSKDEGASGRYEQYF	TGTGCCAGCAGCAAAGACGAGGGGGCAAGCGGGAGGTACGAGCAGTACTTC
13	TRBJ2-1	TRBV2	NA	NA	CASKNSGNNEQFF	TGTGCCAGCAAAAATAGCGGAAACAATGAGCAGTTCTTC
14	TRBJ2-3	TRBV5-1	TRBD2	few	CASSRAGGPDTQYF	TGCGCCAGCAGCCGAGCGGGGGGGCCGGATACGCAGTATTTT
13	TRBJ2-1	TRBV2	NA	NA	CASSEEVRGRGFF	TGTGCCAGCAGTGAAGAGGTCCGCGGACGGGGGTTCTTC
14	TRBJ2-2	TRBV9	NA	NA	CASSLDRNTGELFF	TGTGCCAGCAGCCTGGACAGAAACACCGGGGAGCTGTTTTTT
13	TRBJ1-2	TRBV7-8	NA	NA	CASSYQGTYGYTF	TGTGCCAGCAGCTACCAGGGTACCTATGGCTACACCTTC
12	TRBJ2-7	TRBV6-5	NA	once	CASSSGIYEQYF	TGTGCCAGCAGTTCAGGGATCTACGAGCAGTACTTC
16	TRBJ2-1	TRBV4-2	TRBD1	NA	CASSQERQGDYNEQFF	TGTGCCAGCAGCCAAGAAAGGCAGGGGGATTACAATGAGCAGTTCTTC
15	TRBJ2-2	TRBV7-6	NA	few	CASSNRQGSTGELFF	TGTGCCAGCAGCAATCGGCAGGGGTCGACCGGGGAGCTGTTTTTT
16	TRBJ1-1	TRBV4-1	TRBD1	NA	CASSQDKTGDNTEAFF	TGCGCCAGCAGCCAAGATAAGACAGGGGATAACACTGAAGCTTTCTTT
18	TRBJ2-1	TRBV21-1	NA	few	CASSPLKRGGWGYNEQFF	TGTGCCAGCAGTCCCCTAAAGCGCGGGGGCTGGGGATACAATGAGCAGTTCTTC
14	TRBJ1-1	TRBV7-9	NA	NA	CASSSRGAGTEAFF	TGTGCCAGCAGCTCACGGGGGGCTGGCACTGAAGCTTTCTTT
15	TRBJ2-3	TRBV28	TRBD1	NA	CASSLGQGVSDTQYF	TGTGCCAGCAGTTTAGGACAGGGAGTATCAGATACGCAGTATTTT
18	TRBJ2-3	TRBV7-2	TRBD2	NA	CASSLGLAGGSSTDTQYF	TGTGCCAGCAGCTTAGGATTAGCGGGGGGCTCTAGCACAGATACGCAGTATTTT
13	TRBJ2-7	TRBV28	TRBD1	NA	CASGDSTTYEQYF	TGTGCCAGCGGGGACAGTACAACCTACGAGCAGTACTTC
14	TRBJ2-1	TRBV6-4	TRBD2	NA	CASSDLAGGGEQFF	TGTGCCAGCAGTGATCTAGCGGGAGGGGGTGAGCAGTTCTTC
15	TRBJ2-2	TRBV21-1	NA	NA	CASSKPQAGTGELFF	TGTGCCAGCAGCAAACCCCAGGCCGGCACCGGGGAGCTGTTTTTT
15	TRBJ2-7	TRBV11-2	NA	NA	CASSLGILTSYEQYF	TGTGCCAGCAGCTTAGGAATCTTAACTTCCTACGAGCAGTACTTC
16	TRBJ2-7	TRBV7-9	NA	few	CASSHQRQRSSYEQYF	TGTGCCAGCAGCCACCAAAGACAGAGAAGCTCCTACGAGCAGTACTTC
20	TRBJ1-4	TRBV21-1	NA	NA	CASSILRADTKSTTNEKLFF	TGTGCCAGCAGCATATTGAGGGCAGATACTAAAAGCACAACTAATGAAAAACTGTTTTTT
18	TRBJ2-3	TRBV18	NA	NA	CASSPTASKGAGADTQYF	TGTGCCAGCTCACCAACCGCTAGCAAAGGGGCAGGGGCAGATACGCAGTATTTT
14	TRBJ1-5	TRBV5-6	NA	once	CASSLDGASQPQHF	TGTGCCAGCAGCTTGGATGGGGCCTCCCAGCCCCAGCATTTT
15	TRBJ2-7	TRBV28	TRBD2	NA	CASGLAGAYSYEQYF	TGTGCCAGCGGACTAGCGGGGGCCTACTCCTACGAGCAGTACTTC
16	TRBJ2-3	TRBV15	TRBD2	once	CATSERLAGVADTQYF	TGTGCCACCAGCGAAAGACTAGCGGGAGTCGCAGATACGCAGTATTTT
15	TRBJ2-7	TRBV9	NA	few	CASSVASGTSYEQYF	TGTGCCAGCAGCGTGGCCAGCGGAACTTCCTACGAGCAGTACTTC
16	TRBJ2-7	TRBV4-2	TRBD2	NA	CASSAPSGGVSYEQYF	TGTGCCAGCAGCGCCCCTAGCGGGGGGGTGTCCTACGAGCAGTACTTC
16	TRBJ2-5	TRBV2	NA	NA	CASSEDLTLYQETQYF	TGTGCCAGCAGTGAAGACTTGACACTGTACCAAGAGACCCAGTACTTC
15	TRBJ1-3	TRBV30	TRBD1	NA	CAWSVRRGQGDTIYF	TGTGCCTGGAGTGTACGACGGGGACAGGGGGACACCATATATTTT
11	TRBJ1-1	TRBV7-9	NA	few	CASSSSTEAFF	TGTGCCAGCAGCTCCAGCACTGAAGCTTTCTTT
14	TRBJ1-4	TRBV6-5	NA	NA	CASSREPTNEKLFF	TGTGCCAGCTCCCGGGAACCAACTAATGAAAAACTGTTTTTT
14	TRBJ2-7	TRBV6-5	NA	NA	CASSRGRSSYEQYF	TGTGCCAGCAGCCGAGGCCGGAGTAGCTACGAGCAGTACTTC
13	TRBJ1-5	TRBV29-1	NA	NA	CSVELGVDQPQHF	TGCAGCGTTGAGTTGGGAGTTGATCAGCCCCAGCATTTT
13	TRBJ1-2	TRBV2	NA	NA	CASSERENYGYTF	TGTGCCAGCAGTGAAAGAGAGAACTATGGCTACACCTTC
13	TRBJ2-5	TRBV19	NA	NA	CASSWAGQETQYF	TGTGCCAGTAGTTGGGCGGGGCAAGAGACCCAGTACTTC
12	TRBJ1-1	TRBV25-1	TRBD1	NA	CASSKDRLEAFF	TGTGCCAGCAGTAAGGACAGGCTTGAAGCTTTCTTT
14	TRBJ1-4	TRBV7-8	NA	NA	CASTHWGGDEKLFF	TGTGCCAGCACCCATTGGGGGGGTGATGAAAAACTGTTTTTT
11	TRBJ2-3	TRBV19	NA	NA	CASSYGDTQYF	TGTGCCAGTAGCTACGGGGATACGCAGTATTTT
17	TRBJ2-3	TRBV5-4	TRBD2	NA	CASSPGTSGVGTDTQYF	TGTGCCAGCAGCCCGGGGACTAGCGGGGTGGGGACAGATACGCAGTATTTT
15	TRBJ2-7	TRBV5-1	NA	once	CASSLWGVGSYEQYF	TGCGCCAGCAGCTTGTGGGGAGTGGGCTCCTACGAGCAGTACTTC
16	TRBJ2-7	TRBV18	TRBD2	NA	CASSPREGMSSYEQYF	TGTGCCAGCTCACCACGGGAGGGAATGTCCTCCTACGAGCAGTACTTC
14	TRBJ1-5	TRBV6-1	NA	NA	CASSRDIGNQPQHF	TGTGCCAGCAGCCGGGACATCGGGAATCAGCCCCAGCATTTT
16	TRBJ2-1	TRBV6-5	TRBD2	NA	CASSYGVSGRYNEQFF	TGTGCCAGCAGTTACGGGGTTAGCGGGAGATACAATGAGCAGTTCTTC
20	TRBJ2-7	TRBV28	NA	NA	CASTDSPRDRGLAGTYEQYF	TGTGCCAGCACGGATAGCCCCCGGGACAGGGGTCTAGCGGGGACCTACGAGCAGTACTTC
15	TRBJ2-1	TRBV4-1	TRBD2	NA	CASSQEGSGGLEQFF	TGCGCCAGCAGCCAAGAGGGTAGCGGGGGATTAGAGCAGTTCTTC
14	TRBJ1-1	TRBV5-5	TRBD1	NA	CASSVGQGADEAFF	TGTGCCAGCAGCGTAGGACAGGGGGCAGATGAAGCTTTCTTT
16	TRBJ2-1	TRBV4-1	NA	NA	CASSLSLSRDDNEQFF	TGCGCCAGCAGCCTCTCGCTTTCCCGCGATGACAATGAGCAGTTCTTC
13	TRBJ2-5	TRBV5-8	TRBD1	NA	CASRGQGVATQYF	TGTGCCAGCAGGGGACAGGGGGTAGCGACCCAGTACTTC
15	TRBJ2-2	TRBV7-9	NA	few	CASSPLTTNTGELFF	TGTGCCAGCAGCCCCCTGACTACCAACACCGGGGAGCTGTTTTTT
16	TRBJ2-7	TRBV7-6	TRBD1	NA	CASTLVPGQGEYEQYF	TGTGCCAGCACCCTCGTACCGGGACAGGGGGAATACGAGCAGTACTTC